This TCR beta chain was captured by sequencing in a study of early T cells in non-severe SARS-CoV-2 infection. Study details: Sequencing was performed on bulk RNA from unsorted whole blood, leaving chains unpaired.

TCRdb redid the calling of the 5' RACE reads with MiXCR, one entry per CDR3 protein. This repertoire shows 57,000 or so distinct CDR3 sequences, more than 10% found once; its top ten account for roughly 1.2%. This CDR3 has 14 residues. V lost 3 bases and J lost 4, with 11 bases in between. CDR1 is MNHNY, CDR2 SVGAGI, per germline (reference sequence). This clonotype was observed a handful of times. Its antigen is still unknown. Study-level findings and limits: Matching with VDJdb favored anti-spike CD8 responses (missing private and CD4 specificities).

Sequencing used whole blood, obtained at baseline. This sequence joins TRBV6-6 and TRBJ2-3; D may be TRBD1 or TRBD2 (6 bases each). The origin of this receptor is an adult who was a healthcare worker with PCR-confirmed SARS-CoV-2 infection or an uninfected control (not recorded which). The donor label of this sample is uncertain. CDR3 region: CASSYWGAADTQYF. The CDR3 DNA reads TGTGCCAGCAGTTATTGGGGGGCTGCAGATACGCAGTATTTT.